This T cell receptor beta chain comes out of a study of Graves' ophthalmopathy and Graves' hyperthyroidism. Overall study: Peripheral blood (taken before any treatment) was collected at initial diagnosis. Findings and caveats of the study: It was with 70.59% sensitivity and around 72% specificity that the model predicted ophthalmopathy progression.

There are a few counts of this clonotype. The antigen is undetermined. TCR beta CDR3 regions were amplified from RNA transcripts. RT-PCR with HTBI primers came first, then second-round multiplex PCR. TCRdb redid the calling of the multiplex PCR reads with MiXCR, one entry per CDR3 protein. Altogether about half a million distinct CDR3 sequences are present, around an eighth being singletons, with the ten largest covering more than 8.5%. Other autoimmune diseases, uncontrolled infections, pregnancy or lactation ruled patients out of participation. The TCR sequence derives from a young woman with Graves' ophthalmopathy. The source material was blood.

The CDR3 region has the DNA TGCGCCAGCAGTGGGCTGGCTCTAGCGGGAGGTAGCACAGATACGCAGTATTTT. Its protein product is CASSGLALAGGSTDTQYF. The chain joins TRBV10-1 to TRBJ2-3; 11 bases align to TRBD2. This CDR3 comprises 18 residues. The germline V gene has CDR1 WNHNN and CDR2 SYGVQD (reference sequence). With 4 bases clipped from V and 0 bases from J, the junction kept 9 bases outside the gene matches.